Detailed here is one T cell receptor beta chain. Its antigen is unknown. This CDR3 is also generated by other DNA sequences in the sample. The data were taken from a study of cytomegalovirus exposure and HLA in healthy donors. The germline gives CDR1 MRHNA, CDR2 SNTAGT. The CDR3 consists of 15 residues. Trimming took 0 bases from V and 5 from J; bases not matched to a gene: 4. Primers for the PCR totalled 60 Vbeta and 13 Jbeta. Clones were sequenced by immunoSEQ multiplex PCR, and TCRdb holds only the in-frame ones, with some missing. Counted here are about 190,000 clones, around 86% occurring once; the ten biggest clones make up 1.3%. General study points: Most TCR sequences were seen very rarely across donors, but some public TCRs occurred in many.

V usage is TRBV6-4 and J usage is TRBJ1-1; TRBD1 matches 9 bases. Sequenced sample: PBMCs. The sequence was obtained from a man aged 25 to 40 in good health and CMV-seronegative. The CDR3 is CASSDSTGGRTEAFF. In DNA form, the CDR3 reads TGTGCCAGCAGTGACTCAACAGGGGGCCGAACTGAAGCTTTCTTT.